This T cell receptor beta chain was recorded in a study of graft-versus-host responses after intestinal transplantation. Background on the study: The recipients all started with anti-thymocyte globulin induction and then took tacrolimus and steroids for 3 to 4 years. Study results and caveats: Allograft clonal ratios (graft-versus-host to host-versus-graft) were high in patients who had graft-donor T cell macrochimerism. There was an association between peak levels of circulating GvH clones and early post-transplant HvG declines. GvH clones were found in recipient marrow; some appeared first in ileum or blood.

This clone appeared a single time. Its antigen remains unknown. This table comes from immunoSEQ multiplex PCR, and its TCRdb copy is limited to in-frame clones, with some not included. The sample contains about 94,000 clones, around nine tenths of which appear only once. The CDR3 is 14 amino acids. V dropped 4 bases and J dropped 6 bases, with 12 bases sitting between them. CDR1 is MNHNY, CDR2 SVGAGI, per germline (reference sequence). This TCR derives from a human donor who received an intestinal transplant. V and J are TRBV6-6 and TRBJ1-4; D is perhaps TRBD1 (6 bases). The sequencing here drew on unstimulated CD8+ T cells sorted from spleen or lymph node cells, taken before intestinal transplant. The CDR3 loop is CASSSGGWDEKLFF. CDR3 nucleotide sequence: TGTGCCAGCAGTTCTGGGGGCTGGGATGAAAAACTGTTTTTT.